A selection of T cell receptor beta chains follows, all from one sample in a study of beta chain features in type 1 diabetes. Repertoires were generated with immunoSEQ multiplex PCR, while TCRdb's copy carries only in-frame clones and drops some. The sample contains 120,000 or so clones, approximately 15% of which appear only once. Sequenced input: central memory CD4+ T cells from blood. The receptor source for this set is a man aged 18-30 years with type 1 diabetes. CDR3s leave out the opening cysteine and the closing phenylalanine or tryptophan. Each record gives: D gene, V gene, J gene, CDR3 protein. A D gene is named only where the DNA matches it firmly.

>TRBD1|TRBV30|TRBJ2-3
AWSPRDRADTQY
>NA|TRBV19|TRBJ2-1
ASSGGRPYNEQF
>NA|TRBV30|TRBJ1-2
AGRPGNGYT
>NA|TRBV9|TRBJ1-1
ASSARGEGGTEAF
>NA|TRBV28|TRBJ1-6
ASSQHRVSLNNSPLH
>NA|TRBV4-2|TRBJ1-2
ASSQDWQENYGYT
>TRBD2|TRBV19|TRBJ2-5
ASSLQPGLANKETQY
>NA|TRBV10-3|TRBJ1-2
AISEGRDTFYGYT
>NA|TRBV30|TRBJ2-2
AVDRDTGELF
>TRBD1|TRBV9|TRBJ2-1
ASSVDAGGYNEQF
>NA|TRBV6-6|TRBJ1-2
ASSSGWGYGYT
>NA|TRBV7-7|TRBJ2-3
ASSSGRTSTDTQY
>NA|TRBV30|TRBJ2-3
AYGQLSQY
>NA|TRBV7-6|TRBJ2-7
ASSLGLGSQYEQY
>TRBD1|TRBV5-1|TRBJ2-2
ASSWTLMLGQGGTGELF
>NA|TRBV29-1|TRBJ1-2
SVEWTVYGYT
>TRBD1|TRBV29-1|TRBJ1-1
SVDRQAGGGTEAF
>NA|TRBV7-9|TRBJ2-5
ASSPIFRLGETQY
>TRBD1|TRBV5-1|TRBJ1-1
ASSLENRGTEAF
>NA|TRBV30|TRBJ2-3
AWSVLSGTYTDTQY
>TRBD1|TRBV4-1|TRBJ1-1
ASSQAYRGRTEAF
>NA|TRBV28|TRBJ1-4
ASSLGPGATNEKLF
>TRBD2|TRBV5-1|TRBJ2-1
ASSAGTSGGYNEQF
>NA|TRBV29-1|TRBJ1-3
SVILGGTGNTIY
>TRBD1|TRBV5-4|TRBJ1-2
ASSLGQGMGYT
>NA|TRBV2|TRBJ2-1
ASSEGETYNEQF
>NA|TRBV6-5|TRBJ1-1
ASSYSTTNTEAF
>TRBD2|TRBV4-3|TRBJ2-2
ASSSQLLAGSGELF
>TRBD1|TRBV5-6|TRBJ1-1
ASRWDRGRSGTEAF
>NA|TRBV29-1|TRBJ2-3
SAQGRPSTDTQY
>TRBD2|TRBV4-2|TRBJ2-7
ASSLGTSGGTYEQY
>NA|TRBV1|TRBJ1-5
TSSPYRGGDQPQH
>NA|TRBV10-2|TRBJ1-5
ASSDSGWDQPQH
>NA|TRBV7-2|TRBJ1-5
ASSLAGAVNQPQH
>NA|TRBV5-4|TRBJ2-3
ASSLDGAGGTDTQY
>NA|TRBV9|TRBJ2-5
ASSVGTTFSSSPQETQY
>NA|TRBV27|TRBJ2-3
ASTNRLLGTHTQY
>NA|TRBV9|TRBJ2-1
ASSVEGNYNEQF
>TRBD2|TRBV7-9|TRBJ2-3
ASSSPTSGGTVLDTQY
>NA|TRBV7-3|TRBJ2-3
ASSSGSADTQY